These 5 T cell receptor beta chains share one sample of origin, sequenced in a study of blood T cell repertoires in COVID-19. Using immunoSEQ multiplex PCR, the repertoire was profiled, and TCRdb retains in-frame clones only, with some absent. The table includes 250,000 to 300,000 clones, approximately 88% detected once. What was sequenced was peripheral blood. Receptors were obtained from a woman between 25 and 40 years old with acute or convalescent COVID-19.

This sequence joins TRBV7-3 and TRBJ2-1; TRBD1 matches 8 bases. From germline, CDR1 is SGHTA and CDR2 FQGTGA. CDR3 length: 16 amino acids. V trimming: 1 base; J trimming: 3 bases; junction bases outside the gene matches: 5. The CDR3 protein is CASSLRAGGNYNEQFF. Here the CDR3 DNA reads TGTGCCAGCAGCTTAAGGGCAGGGGGCAACTACAATGAGCAGTTCTTC.

This chain links TRBV5-1 with TRBJ2-5, with 8 bases fitting TRBD1. The J segment lost 6 bases and the V segment lost 4 bases, leaving 5 bases of the junction unmatched. Germline CDR1 reads SGHRS; CDR2 reads YFSETQ. The CDR3 sequence is 13 residues long. The CDR3 is CASSPDRVQTQYF. The CDR3 DNA follows: TGCGCCAGCAGCCCGGACAGGGTTCAGACCCAGTACTTC.

This clone was seen once. The chain employs TRBV12-3 or TRBV12-4 and TRBJ1-1; D is perhaps TRBD1 (6 bases). The CDR3 covers 13 residues. Trimming shortened V by 2 bases and J by 8 bases, and 12 bases separated the two germline ends. CDR3 bases: TGTGCCAGCAGTTTAAAGGCAGGGGTAGAAGCTTTCTTT. It translates to CASSLKAGVEAFF.

The rearrangement joins TRBV9 to TRBJ2-4; 8 nucleotides align to TRBD2. The CDR3 loop spans 15 amino acids. J gave up 4 bases and V 0 bases, and 3 bases lay outside the gene matches. The germline CDR1 and CDR2 sequences are SGDLS and YYNGEE. The CDR3 DNA is TGTGCCAGCAGCGTAGCGGGAGGGGTAAAAAACATTCAGTACTTC. This codes for CASSVAGGVKNIQYF.

The CDR3 reads CASSTRDRNSPLHF. CDR3 sequence (DNA): TGTGCCAGCAGCACAAGGGACAGGAATTCACCCCTCCACTTT. V usage is TRBV13 and J usage is TRBJ1-6; 8 nucleotides match TRBD1. The germline V gene encodes CDR1 PRHDT and CDR2 FYEKMQ (reference sequence). CDR3 length: 14 amino acids. Trimming took 5 bases from V and 7 from J; bases not matched to a gene: 4. The full variable domain, its missing parts supplied by reference TRBV13 and TRBJ1-6, is AAGVIQSPRHLIKEKRETATLKCYPIPRHDTVYWYQQGPGQDPQFLISFYEKMQSDKGSIPDRFSAQQFSDYHSELNMSSLELGDSALYFCASSTRDRNSPLHFGNGTRLTVT.